This is a list of T cell receptor beta chains from one sample in a study of blood T cells in healthy people across ages. One entry per CDR3 protein results from TCRdb running MiXCR on the 5' RACE reads. This table has some 1.5 million distinct CDR3 sequences, under 30% appearing once. The sample taken for sequencing was blood. These receptors were collected from a woman in her 30s in good health. The CDR3 runs from the conserved cysteine through the conserved F or W. The order of the fields is clone size, V gene, D gene, J gene, CDR3 DNA, CDR3 protein. D genes are given only for firm matches. Size is omitted from some rows. Given values are once, few, many or a class for expanded clones.

>.|TRBV6-2/TRBV6-3|TRBD2|TRBJ2-1
TGTGCCAGCAGAATCAAAACCACCGGGACTAGCAACTTCAATGAGCAGTTCTTC
CASRIKTTGTSNFNEQFF
>few|TRBV20-1|.|TRBJ2-1
TGCAGTGTCCCCCGGGACGGGCGGAGTGAGCAGTTCTTC
CSVPRDGRSEQFF
>few|TRBV29-1|TRBD1|TRBJ2-7
TGCAGCGTTGAAGTTAACGACAGGGGCTACGAGCAGTACTTC
CSVEVNDRGYEQYF
>few|TRBV10-3|.|TRBJ2-7
TGTGCCATCAGTGACCTCAAGGGGGACGAGCAGTACTTC
CAISDLKGDEQYF
>.|TRBV9|TRBD2|TRBJ2-1
TGTGCCAGCAGCGTCTCGGGGGGAGTCTACAATGAGCAGTTCTTC
CASSVSGGVYNEQFF
>.|TRBV28|TRBD1|TRBJ2-1
TGTGCCAGCAGTCAGGGGACAGGGAACAATGAGCAGTTCTTC
CASSQGTGNNEQFF
>.|TRBV7-2|.|TRBJ1-6
TGTGCCAGCAGCTTACTTGTGGGTTCACCCCTCCACTTT
CASSLLVGSPLHF
>many|TRBV12-5|.|TRBJ2-4
TGTGCTAGTGGTTTGGGACCCACAGGGTCCCTGGCGAACATTCAGTACTTC
CASGLGPTGSLANIQYF
>.|TRBV9|.|TRBJ1-1
TGTGCCAGCAGCCCAGGGGCCAAAGGTAGGAGCACTGAAGCTTTCTTT
CASSPGAKGRSTEAFF
>.|TRBV5-5|.|TRBJ1-5
TGTGCCAATAACCCCGGGACGGAATATCAGCCCCAGCATTTT
CANNPGTEYQPQHF
>.|TRBV9|TRBD1|TRBJ2-1
TGTGCCAGCAGCGGACAGGGGACATCCCGCAATGAGCAGTTCTTC
CASSGQGTSRNEQFF
>many|TRBV5-1|.|TRBJ2-7
TGCGCCAGCAGCTTGGGGGTGCACCAGTCTGAGGAGCAGTACTTC
CASSLGVHQSEEQYF
>.|TRBV11-2|TRBD2|TRBJ2-1
TGTGCCAGCAGCTCCTTAGCTACCGGACTAGCTGGCTACGAGCAGTTCTTC
CASSSLATGLAGYEQFF
>.|TRBV7-7|TRBD2|TRBJ2-1
TGTGCCAGCAGCCTCAACCCCCAACTAGCGAGAGGAAAGTACAATGAGCAGTTCTTC
CASSLNPQLARGKYNEQFF
>.|TRBV6-2/TRBV6-3|.|TRBJ2-6
TGTGCCGGCAGTTACTCCCCGACGGGGGCCAACGTCCTGACTTTC
CAGSYSPTGANVLTF
>few|TRBV4-1|TRBD2|TRBJ2-1
TGCGCCAGCAGCCCGGCGGGGGGTTCCAATGAGCAGTTCTTC
CASSPAGGSNEQFF
>.|TRBV6-5|.|TRBJ2-5
TGTGCCACCAAGCGGGGCGTGGGGGCGGAGACCCAGTACTTC
CATKRGVGAETQYF
>.|TRBV6-6|.|TRBJ1-6
TGTGCCAGCAGTTATGGCGGGGAAGGTTCACCCCTCCACTTT
CASSYGGEGSPLHF
>once|TRBV4-1|.|TRBJ2-7
TGCGCCAGCGATGGGGGGTGGGACGAGCAGTACTTC
CASDGGWDEQYF
>few|TRBV20-1|TRBD2|TRBJ2-3
TGCAGTGCTAGACCACTAGCGGGAGCGGGCACAGATACGCAGTATTTT
CSARPLAGAGTDTQYF
>.|TRBV5-6|.|TRBJ2-2
TGTGCCAGCAGCGAAGGCCTACTGAACACCGGGGAGCTGTTTTTT
CASSEGLLNTGELFF
>many|TRBV20-1|TRBD1|TRBJ2-5
TGCGCAGGACAGGTGGAAGAGACCCAGTACTTC
CAGQVEETQYF
>many|TRBV20-1|.|TRBJ2-1
TGCAGTGCTAGAGACGCCCGCCCCGAGCAGTTCTTC
CSARDARPEQFF
>.|TRBV7-8|.|TRBJ2-3
TGTGCCAGCAGCTTAAGCGGCGCGCCGTACACAGATACGCAGTATTTT
CASSLSGAPYTDTQYF
>few|TRBV20-1|TRBD2|TRBJ2-6
TGCAGTGCCCGCGACGGGAAGCGGGAGGCCCCCTCTGGGGCCAACGTCCTGACTTTC
CSARDGKREAPSGANVLTF
>few|TRBV7-2|.|TRBJ2-7
TGTGCCAGCACCTTAACGCCGGGGGTCTACGAGCAGTACTTC
CASTLTPGVYEQYF
>.|TRBV18|.|TRBJ2-5
TGTGCCAGCTCACCAGGAGAGGGACGAAGCGAGACCCAGTACTTC
CASSPGEGRSETQYF
>few|TRBV28|.|TRBJ2-7
TGTGCCAGCAGTCAAATCGACAGGATCTACGAGCAGTACTTC
CASSQIDRIYEQYF
>many|TRBV29-1|.|TRBJ2-7
TGCAGCGTTGGGGTAGGAAGGGTCGAGCAGTACTTC
CSVGVGRVEQYF
>many|TRBV6-1|.|TRBJ2-7
TGTGCCAGCAGTGAAGCGGCTAGCCGTGGTCGCGCCTACGAGCAGTACTTC
CASSEAASRGRAYEQYF
>.|TRBV29-1|.|TRBJ1-2
TGCAGCGTTGAACAGGGATCAGTTTATGGCTACACCTTC
CSVEQGSVYGYTF
>few|TRBV3-1|TRBD2|TRBJ2-3
TGTGCCAGCAGTCTCAGCGGGGGGGCAAGAGATACGCAGTATTTT
CASSLSGGARDTQYF
>.|TRBV25-1|TRBD1|TRBJ1-5
TGTGCCAGCTCGGACAGGGTCGGTTTGGGGCCCCAGCATTTT
CASSDRVGLGPQHF
>many|TRBV29-1|.|TRBJ2-7
TGCAGCGCCGGGGACGCAAGCTCCTACGAGCAGTACTTC
CSAGDASSYEQYF
>few|TRBV6-4|.|TRBJ2-7
TGTGCCAGCAGTGACTCATGGGGCGGTGGTTCCGAGCAGTACTTC
CASSDSWGGGSEQYF
>few|TRBV4-1|.|TRBJ2-7
TGCGCCAGCAGCCTATCTGGGGAGGACGGACGAAACGACGAGCAGTACTTC
CASSLSGEDGRNDEQYF
>few|TRBV27|TRBD1|TRBJ1-1
TGTGCCAGCAGTCTGGGACAGGGGGCGGCTACTGAAGCTTTCTTT
CASSLGQGAATEAFF
>few|TRBV3-1|TRBD2|TRBJ2-5
TGTGCCAGCAGCCTTGGGACTAGCGAGGAGACCCAGTACTTC
CASSLGTSEETQYF
>few|TRBV27|.|TRBJ2-1
TGTGCCAGCAGACAAAACAGCTACAATGAGCAGTTCTTC
CASRQNSYNEQFF
>.|TRBV7-2|TRBD1|TRBJ2-2
TGTGCCAGCAAGATTTCCGGGACAGGGGGGTTGGGGGAGCTGTTTTTT
CASKISGTGGLGELFF
>.|TRBV7-2|.|TRBJ2-2
TGTGCCAGCTTTACCAGCCGCTTTGCGAACACCGGGGAGCTGTTTTTT
CASFTSRFANTGELFF
>few|TRBV5-1|.|TRBJ2-7
TGCGCCAGCAGCTTGGAAGCAGGGGAGGAGTACTTC
CASSLEAGEEYF
>.|TRBV7-6|.|TRBJ2-7
TGTGCCAGCAGCTTTGACTTGAACAATGAGCAGTACTTC
CASSFDLNNEQYF
>.|TRBV11-2|.|TRBJ1-5
TGTGCCAGCAGCTTATCAGGGGAAGGTATACCCCAGCATTTT
CASSLSGEGIPQHF
>.|TRBV12-3/TRBV12-4|TRBD2|TRBJ2-1
TGTGCCAGCAGTGTCGAGTTGGGGGGGACGGAGCAGTTCTTC
CASSVELGGTEQFF
>many|TRBV7-2|.|TRBJ2-5
TGTGCCAGCAGCTTTGGACTTGAGACCCAGTACTTC
CASSFGLETQYF